This T cell receptor beta chain was retrieved from a study of blood T cell repertoires in COVID-19. Study context: Sites in the United States, Italy and Spain provided acute and convalescent COVID-19 samples. The cDNA or gDNA used as material had been derived from T cells, B-cell-depleted T cells, or PBMCs.

CDR3 length: 16 amino acids. Germline V gene data show CDR1 as SGHRS and CDR2 as YFSETQ. V was pared by 2 bases and J by 1 base, with 6 bases of the junction left unmatched. Sequencing used immunoSEQ multiplex PCR; TCRdb keeps in-frame clones, though not all of them. The sample records around 320,000 clones, around 91% being singletons. Everyone who took part was about 18 to 90 years old, and they came from 20 to 25 US areas. Cohorts were determined from participant-reported clinical history. The chain combines TRBV5-1 with TRBJ2-1; TRBD1 aligns across 7 bases. This TCR was sampled from a young woman with acute COVID-19. Material: PBMCs or T cells enriched from blood (not recorded which). The CDR3 here is CASSFISTGSYNEQFF. The CDR3 region has the DNA TGCGCCAGCAGCTTCATTTCGACAGGGTCCTACAATGAGCAGTTCTTC.